This TCR beta chain was observed in a study of regulatory T cells in long-lasting Graves disease. Building the TCR beta libraries relied on iRepertoire HTBI primers, and CDR3 regions underwent Arm-PCR. TCRdb recomputed calls from the multiplex PCR reads with MiXCR, one row per CDR3 protein. The table lists roughly 420,000 distinct CDR3 sequences, roughly 16% of them singletons. V lost 0 bases and J lost 0, with 11 bases in between. The germline gives CDR1 LGHNA, CDR2 YSLEER. The CDR3 loop spans 16 amino acids. Time point specified: newly diagnosed GD, antithyroid drugs for less than 3 months. RNA extracted from PBMCs served as the sequencing template. One endocrinology department in Xi'an, China, was where patients came from. This clonotype was seen at least ten times.

The chain is built from TRBV4-3 and TRBJ1-1; D is uncertain. This clonotype was sampled from a female donor with Graves disease. The specimen comprised peripheral blood mononuclear cells (PBMCs), sampled at new diagnosis, from a patient treated with antithyroid drugs. This CDR3 reads CASSQDSTRVNTEAFF. CDR3 in DNA: TGCGCCAGCAGCCAAGATTCGACACGGGTGAACACTGAAGCTTTCTTT.